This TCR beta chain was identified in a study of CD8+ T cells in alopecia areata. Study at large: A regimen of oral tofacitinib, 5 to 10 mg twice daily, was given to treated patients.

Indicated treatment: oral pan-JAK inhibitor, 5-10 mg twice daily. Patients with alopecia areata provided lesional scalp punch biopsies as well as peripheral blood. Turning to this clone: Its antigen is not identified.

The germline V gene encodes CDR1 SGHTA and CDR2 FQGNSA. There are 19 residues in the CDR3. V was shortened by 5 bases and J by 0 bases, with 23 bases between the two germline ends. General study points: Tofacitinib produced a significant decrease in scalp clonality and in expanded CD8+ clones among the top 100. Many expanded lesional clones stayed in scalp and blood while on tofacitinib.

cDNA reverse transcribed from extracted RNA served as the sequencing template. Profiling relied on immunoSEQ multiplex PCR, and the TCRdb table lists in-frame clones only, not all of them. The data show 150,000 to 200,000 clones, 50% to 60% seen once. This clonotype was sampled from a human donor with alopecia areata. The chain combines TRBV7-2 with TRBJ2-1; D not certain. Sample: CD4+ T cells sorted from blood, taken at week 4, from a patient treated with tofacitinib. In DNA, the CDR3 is TGTGCCAGCAGCATCCCCGGTGACGGCGCATTTAGCTCCTACAATGAGCAGTTCTTC. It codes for CASSIPGDGAFSSYNEQFF.